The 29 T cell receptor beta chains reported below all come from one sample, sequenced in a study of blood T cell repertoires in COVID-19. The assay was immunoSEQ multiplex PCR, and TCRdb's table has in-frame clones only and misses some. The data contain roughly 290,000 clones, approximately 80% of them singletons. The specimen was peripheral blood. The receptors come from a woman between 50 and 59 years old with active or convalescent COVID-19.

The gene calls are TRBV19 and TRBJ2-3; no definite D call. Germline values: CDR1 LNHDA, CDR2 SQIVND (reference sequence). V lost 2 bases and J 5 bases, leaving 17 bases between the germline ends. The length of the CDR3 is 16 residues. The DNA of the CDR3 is TGTGCCAGTAGTATATCGGGTACACACGGCGGAGATACGCAGTATTTT. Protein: CASSISGTHGGDTQYF.

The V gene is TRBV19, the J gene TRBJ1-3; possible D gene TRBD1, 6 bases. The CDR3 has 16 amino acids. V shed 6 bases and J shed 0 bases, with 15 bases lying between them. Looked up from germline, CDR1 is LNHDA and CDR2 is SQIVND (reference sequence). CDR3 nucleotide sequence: TGTGCCAGTAGCCCATGGACAGTCAGCTCTGGAAACACCATATATTTT. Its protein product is CASSPWTVSSGNTIYF.

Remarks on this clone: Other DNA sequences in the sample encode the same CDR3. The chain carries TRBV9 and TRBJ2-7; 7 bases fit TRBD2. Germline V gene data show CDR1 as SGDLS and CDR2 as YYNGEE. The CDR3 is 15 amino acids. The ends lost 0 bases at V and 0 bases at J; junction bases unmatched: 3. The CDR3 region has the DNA TGTGCCAGCAGCGTAGGACTAGCCGCCTCCTACGAGCAGTACTTC. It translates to CASSVGLAASYEQYF.

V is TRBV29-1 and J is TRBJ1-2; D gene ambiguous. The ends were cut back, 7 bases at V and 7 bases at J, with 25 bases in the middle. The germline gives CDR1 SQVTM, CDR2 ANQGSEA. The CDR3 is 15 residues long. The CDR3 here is CSAPNAAPNTAGYTF. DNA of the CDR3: TGCAGCGCCCCTAACGCGGCCCCTAATACGGCTGGCTACACCTTC.

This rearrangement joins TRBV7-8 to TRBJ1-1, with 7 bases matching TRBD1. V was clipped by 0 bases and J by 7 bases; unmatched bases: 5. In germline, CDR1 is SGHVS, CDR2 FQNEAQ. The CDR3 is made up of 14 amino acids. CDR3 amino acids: CASSLARAGGEAFF. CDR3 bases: TGTGCCAGCAGCTTAGCGCGGGCAGGGGGTGAAGCTTTCTTT.

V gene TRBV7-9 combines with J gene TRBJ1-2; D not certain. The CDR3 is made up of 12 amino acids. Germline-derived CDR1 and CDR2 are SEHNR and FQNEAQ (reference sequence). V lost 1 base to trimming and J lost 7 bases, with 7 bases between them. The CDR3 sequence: CASSLEPTGYTF. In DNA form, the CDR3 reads TGTGCCAGCAGCTTAGAGCCCACTGGCTACACCTTC.

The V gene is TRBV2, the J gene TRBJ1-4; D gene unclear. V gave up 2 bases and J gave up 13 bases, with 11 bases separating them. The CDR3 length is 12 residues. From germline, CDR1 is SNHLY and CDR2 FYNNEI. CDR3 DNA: TGTGCCAGCAGTGAACGAGGGTGGGCACTGTTTTTT. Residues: CASSERGWALFF.

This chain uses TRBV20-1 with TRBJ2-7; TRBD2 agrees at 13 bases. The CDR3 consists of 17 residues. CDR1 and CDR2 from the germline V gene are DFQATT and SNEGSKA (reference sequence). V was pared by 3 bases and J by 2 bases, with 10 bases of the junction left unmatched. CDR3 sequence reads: CSASFPGLAGSTYEQYF. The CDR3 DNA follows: TGCAGTGCTAGTTTTCCGGGACTAGCGGGATCCACCTACGAGCAGTACTTC.

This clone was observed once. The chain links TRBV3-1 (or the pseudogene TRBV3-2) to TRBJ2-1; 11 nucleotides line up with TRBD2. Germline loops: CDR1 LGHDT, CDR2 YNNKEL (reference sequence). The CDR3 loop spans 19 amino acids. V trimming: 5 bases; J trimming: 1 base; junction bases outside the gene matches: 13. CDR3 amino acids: CASSERVAGGRLSYNEQFF. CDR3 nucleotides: TGTGCCAGCAGCGAAAGGGTAGCGGGAGGGCGTTTGTCCTACAATGAGCAGTTCTTC.

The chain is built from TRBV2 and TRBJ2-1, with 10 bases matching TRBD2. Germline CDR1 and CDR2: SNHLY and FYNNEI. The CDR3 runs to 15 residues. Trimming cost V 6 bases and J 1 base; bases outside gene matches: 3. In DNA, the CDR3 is TGTGCCAGCAGGGAGCGGGAGGGGTCCTACAATGAGCAGTTCTTC. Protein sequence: CASREREGSYNEQFF. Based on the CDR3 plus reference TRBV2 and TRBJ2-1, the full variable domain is EPEVTQTPSHQVTQMGQEVILRCVPISNHLYFYWYRQILGQKVEFLVSFYNNEISEKSEIFDDQFSVERPDGSNFTLKIRSTKLEDSAMYFCASREREGSYNEQFFGPGTRLTVL.

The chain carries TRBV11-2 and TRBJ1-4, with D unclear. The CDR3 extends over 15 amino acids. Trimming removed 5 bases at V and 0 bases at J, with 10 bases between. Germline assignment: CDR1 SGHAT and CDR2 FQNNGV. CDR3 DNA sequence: TGTGCCAGCAGCCTGCAGCGTGCAACTAATGAAAAACTGTTTTTT. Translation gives CASSLQRATNEKLFF.

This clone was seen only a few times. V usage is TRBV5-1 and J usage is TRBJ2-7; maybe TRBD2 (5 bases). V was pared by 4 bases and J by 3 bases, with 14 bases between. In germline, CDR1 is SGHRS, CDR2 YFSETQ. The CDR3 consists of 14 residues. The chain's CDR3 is CASSLPDSFYEQYF. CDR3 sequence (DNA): TGCGCCAGCAGCCTTCCGGACTCCTTCTACGAGCAGTACTTC. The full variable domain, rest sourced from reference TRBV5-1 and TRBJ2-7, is KAGVTQTPRYLIKTRGQQVTLSCSPISGHRSVSWYQQTPGQGLQFLFEYFSETQRNKGNFPGRFSGRQFSNSRSEMNVSTLELGDSALYLCASSLPDSFYEQYFGPGTRLTVT.

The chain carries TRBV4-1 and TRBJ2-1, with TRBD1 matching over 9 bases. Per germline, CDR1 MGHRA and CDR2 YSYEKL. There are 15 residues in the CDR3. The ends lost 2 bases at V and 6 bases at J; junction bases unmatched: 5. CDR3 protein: CASSQPNRGLNEQFF. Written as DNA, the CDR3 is TGCGCCAGCAGCCAACCGAACAGGGGGCTCAATGAGCAGTTCTTC.

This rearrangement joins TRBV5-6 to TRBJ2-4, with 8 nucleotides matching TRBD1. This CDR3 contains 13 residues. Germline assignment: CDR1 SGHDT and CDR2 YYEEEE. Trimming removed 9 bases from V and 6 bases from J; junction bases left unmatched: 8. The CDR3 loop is CATRQGYRNIQYF. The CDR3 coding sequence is TGTGCCACAAGACAGGGGTACAGAAACATTCAGTACTTC.

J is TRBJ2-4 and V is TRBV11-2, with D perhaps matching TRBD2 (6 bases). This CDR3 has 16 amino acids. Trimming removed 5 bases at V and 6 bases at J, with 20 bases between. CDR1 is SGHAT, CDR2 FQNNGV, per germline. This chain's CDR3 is CASSPPVGGGLNIQYF. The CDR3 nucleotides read TGTGCCAGCAGCCCACCGGTTGGGGGAGGCTTAAACATTCAGTACTTC.

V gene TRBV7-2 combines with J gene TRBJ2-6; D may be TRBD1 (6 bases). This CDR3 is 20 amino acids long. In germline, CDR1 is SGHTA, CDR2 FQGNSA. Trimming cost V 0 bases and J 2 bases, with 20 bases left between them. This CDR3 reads CASSLARGTPTGAGANVLTF. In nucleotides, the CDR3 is TGTGCCAGCAGCTTAGCAAGGGGGACGCCCACCGGCGCTGGGGCCAACGTCCTGACTTTC. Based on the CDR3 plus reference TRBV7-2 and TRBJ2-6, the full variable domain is GAGVSQSPSNKVTEKGKDVELRCDPISGHTALYWYRQSLGQGLEFLIYFQGNSAPDKSGLPSDRFSAERTGGSVSTLTIQRTQQEDSAVYLCASSLARGTPTGAGANVLTFGAGSRLTVL.

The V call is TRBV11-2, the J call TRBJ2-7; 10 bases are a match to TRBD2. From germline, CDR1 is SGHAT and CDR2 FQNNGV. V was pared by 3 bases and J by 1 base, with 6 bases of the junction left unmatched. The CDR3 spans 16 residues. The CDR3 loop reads CASSFSSGGGSYEQYF. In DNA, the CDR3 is TGTGCCAGCAGCTTTTCTAGCGGGGGAGGATCCTACGAGCAGTACTTC.

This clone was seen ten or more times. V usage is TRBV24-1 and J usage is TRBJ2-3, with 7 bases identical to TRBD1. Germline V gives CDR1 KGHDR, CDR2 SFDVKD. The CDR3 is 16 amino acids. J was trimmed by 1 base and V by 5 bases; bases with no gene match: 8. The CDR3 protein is CATSAGTAFGTDTQYF. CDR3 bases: TGTGCCACCAGTGCCGGGACAGCTTTTGGCACAGATACGCAGTATTTT.

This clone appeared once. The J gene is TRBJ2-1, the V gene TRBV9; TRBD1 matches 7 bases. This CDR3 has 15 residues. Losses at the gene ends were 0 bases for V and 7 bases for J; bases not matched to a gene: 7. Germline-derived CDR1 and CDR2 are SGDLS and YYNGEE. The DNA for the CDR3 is TGTGCCAGCAGCGTAGGACAGGGAATGGCGAATGAGCAGTTCTTC. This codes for CASSVGQGMANEQFF. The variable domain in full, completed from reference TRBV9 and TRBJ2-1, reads DSGVTQTPKHLITATGQRVTLRCSPRSGDLSVYWYQQSLDQGLQFLIQYYNGEERAKGNILERFSAQQFPDLHSELNLSSLELGDSALYFCASSVGQGMANEQFFGPGTRLTVL.

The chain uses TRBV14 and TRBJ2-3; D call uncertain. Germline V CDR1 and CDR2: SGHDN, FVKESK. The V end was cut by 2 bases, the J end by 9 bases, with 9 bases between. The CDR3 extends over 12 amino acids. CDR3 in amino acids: CASSQRARTQYF. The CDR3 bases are TGTGCCAGCAGCCAAAGAGCTAGGACGCAGTATTTT.

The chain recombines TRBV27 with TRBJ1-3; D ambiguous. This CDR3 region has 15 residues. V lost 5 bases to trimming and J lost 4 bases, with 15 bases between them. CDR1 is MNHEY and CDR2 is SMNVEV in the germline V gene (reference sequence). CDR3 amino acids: CASSPTGMYGNTIYF. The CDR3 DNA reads TGTGCCAGCAGTCCGACGGGGATGTACGGAAACACCATATATTTT.

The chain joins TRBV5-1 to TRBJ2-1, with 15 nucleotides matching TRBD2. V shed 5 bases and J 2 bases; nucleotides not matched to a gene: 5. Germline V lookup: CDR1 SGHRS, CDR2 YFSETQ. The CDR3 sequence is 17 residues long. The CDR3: CASRPGLAGGAYNEQFF. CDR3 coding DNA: TGCGCCAGCAGACCGGGACTAGCGGGAGGAGCCTACAATGAGCAGTTCTTC.

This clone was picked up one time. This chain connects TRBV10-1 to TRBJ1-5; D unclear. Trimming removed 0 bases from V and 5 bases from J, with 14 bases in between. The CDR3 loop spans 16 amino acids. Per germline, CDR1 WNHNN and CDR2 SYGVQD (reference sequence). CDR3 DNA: TGCGCCAGCAGTGAGTCAGGGCAGGAGGGAGATCAGCCCCAGCATTTT. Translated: CASSESGQEGDQPQHF.

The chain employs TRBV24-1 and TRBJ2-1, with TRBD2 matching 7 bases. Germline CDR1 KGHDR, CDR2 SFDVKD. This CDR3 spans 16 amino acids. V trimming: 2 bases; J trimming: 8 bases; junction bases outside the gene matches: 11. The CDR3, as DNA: TGTGCCACCAGTGATTCGGGCGGGGGTCCCTGGGATGAGCAGTTCTTC. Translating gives CATSDSGGGPWDEQFF.

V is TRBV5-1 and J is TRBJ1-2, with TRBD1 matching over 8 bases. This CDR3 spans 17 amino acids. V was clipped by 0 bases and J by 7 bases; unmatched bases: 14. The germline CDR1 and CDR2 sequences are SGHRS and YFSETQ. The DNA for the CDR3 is TGCGCCAGCAGCTTGGTGGGACAGGCGCAGGAAGGTAGTGGCTACACCTTC. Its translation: CASSLVGQAQEGSGYTF.

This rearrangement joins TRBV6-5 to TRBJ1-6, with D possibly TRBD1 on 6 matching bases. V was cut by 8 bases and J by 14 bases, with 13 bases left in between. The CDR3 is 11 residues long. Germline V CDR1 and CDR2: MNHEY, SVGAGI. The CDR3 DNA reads TGTGCCAGCGGGGGCAGGGATGCCCTCCACTTT. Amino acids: CASGGRDALHF.

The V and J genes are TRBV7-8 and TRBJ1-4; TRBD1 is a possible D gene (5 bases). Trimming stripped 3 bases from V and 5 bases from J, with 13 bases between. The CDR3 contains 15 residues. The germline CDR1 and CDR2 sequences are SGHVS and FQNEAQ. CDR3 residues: CASSLGLLQNEKLFF. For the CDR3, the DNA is TGTGCCAGCAGCTTGGGACTATTACAGAATGAAAAACTGTTTTTT.

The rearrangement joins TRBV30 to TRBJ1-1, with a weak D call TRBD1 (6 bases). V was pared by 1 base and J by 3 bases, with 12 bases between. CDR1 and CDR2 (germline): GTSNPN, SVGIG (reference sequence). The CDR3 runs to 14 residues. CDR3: CAWSEGTFDTEAFF. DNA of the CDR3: TGTGCCTGGAGTGAAGGGACATTCGACACTGAAGCTTTCTTT. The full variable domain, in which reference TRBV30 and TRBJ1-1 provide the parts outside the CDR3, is SQTIHQWPATLVQPVGSPLSLECTVEGTSNPNLYWYRQAAGRGLQLLFYSVGIGQISSEVPQNLSASRPQDRQFILSSKKLLLSDSGFYLCAWSEGTFDTEAFFGQGTRLTVV.

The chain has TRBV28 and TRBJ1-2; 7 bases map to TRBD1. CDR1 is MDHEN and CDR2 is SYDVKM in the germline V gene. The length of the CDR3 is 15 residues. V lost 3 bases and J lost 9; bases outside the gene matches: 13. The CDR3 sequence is CASSLVVTRQGRYTF. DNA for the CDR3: TGTGCCAGCAGTTTGGTGGTGACCCGACAGGGACGCTACACCTTC.